A single sample gave rise to the 23 T cell receptor beta chains below, sequenced in a study of molecular identifiers for immune sequencing clone quantification. TCRdb recomputed calls from the PCR reads with MiXCR, one row per CDR3 protein. The sample lists over 85,000 distinct CDR3 sequences; less than 35% were seen once. Source material: naive CD8+ T cells from blood, with Jurkat cell RNA spiked in. Subset described: FACS-sorted CD8+CD4-CCR7+CD45RA+ naive T cells. The source is a human donor in good health. Some libraries in this study had Jurkat cell RNA spiked in.

The CDR3 coding sequence is TGTGCCAGCAGTTTCCAGCGGGAGGGCCTGTCCGAGCAGTACTTC. It translates to CASSFQREGLSEQYF. This rearrangement joins TRBV28 to TRBJ2-7; 10 bases agree with TRBD2. Losses at the gene ends were 3 bases for V and 6 bases for J; bases not matched to a gene: 8. CDR3 length: 15 residues. Germline CDR1 and CDR2: MDHEN and SYDVKM. Full variable domain (missing parts from reference TRBV28 and TRBJ2-7): DVKVTQSSRYLVKRTGEKVFLECVQDMDHENMFWYRQDPGLGLRLIYFSYDVKMKEKGDIPEGYSVSREKKERFSLILESASTNQTSMYLCASSFQREGLSEQYFGPGTRLTVT.

The chain joins TRBV11-2 to TRBJ2-4, with D maybe TRBD1 (5 bases). Germline lookup yields CDR1 SGHAT and CDR2 FQNNGV. Trimming cost V 3 bases and J 15 bases, with 21 bases left between them. CDR3 length: 14 residues. For the CDR3, the DNA is TGTGCCAGCAGCTTTTTCTGGGAATCGGACATCCGGTACTTC. Translating it yields CASSFFWESDIRYF.

This clonotype was counted ten times or more. J is TRBJ2-7 and V is TRBV6-2 or TRBV6-3; D perhaps matches TRBD2 (6 bases). This CDR3 spans 13 amino acids. The V and J ends lost 6 bases and 4 bases respectively, with 13 bases between them. Germline lookup yields CDR1 MNHEY and CDR2 SVGEGT. CDR3 amino acids: CASSPSSGYEQYF. Written as DNA, the CDR3 is TGTGCCAGCAGCCCAAGCAGCGGGTACGAGCAGTACTTC.

This clonotype came up a few times. The CDR3 sequence is CASSPAGGSYNEQFF. The CDR3 nucleotides are TGTGCCAGCAGCCCCGCTGGGGGTAGCTACAATGAGCAGTTCTTC. This sequence joins TRBV7-6 and TRBJ2-1; tentatively, D is TRBD1 or TRBD2 (5 bases each). V gave up 5 bases and J gave up 3 bases, with 14 bases separating them. This CDR3 region has 15 residues. The germline V gene encodes CDR1 SGHVS and CDR2 FNYEAQ.

This clonotype appeared a few times. V gene TRBV7-9 combines with J gene TRBJ2-3, with D possibly being TRBD2 (5 bases). The V and J ends lost 5 bases and 2 bases respectively, with 20 bases between them. This CDR3 region has 17 residues. Germline assignment: CDR1 SEHNR and CDR2 FQNEAQ (reference sequence). CDR3: CASSATAGIKITDTQYF. CDR3 sequence (DNA): TGTGCCAGCAGCGCAACGGCCGGGATTAAAATCACAGATACGCAGTATTTT.

In the case of this clonotype: Given a much more abundant clone one base away, this may be a read error. The chain recombines TRBV5-6 with TRBJ1-1, with 8 bases fitting TRBD1. Germline V lookup: CDR1 SGHDT, CDR2 YYEEEE. CDR3 length: 16 amino acids. As DNA, the CDR3 is TGTGCCAGCAGGCCGGGGACAGGAATAACGAACACTGAAGCTTCCTTT. It codes for CASRPGTGITNTEASF.

This clonotype was counted at least ten times. The chain links TRBV27 to TRBJ2-7; either TRBD1 or TRBD2 may supply D (5 bases each). This CDR3 has 14 residues. Trimming shortened V by 3 bases and J by 2 bases, and 11 bases separated the two germline ends. Germline CDR1 MNHEY, CDR2 SMNVEV (reference sequence). CDR3 in amino acids: CASSFVPGPYEQYF. CDR3 DNA sequence: TGTGCCAGCAGTTTTGTCCCGGGGCCCTACGAGCAGTACTTC.

The genes are TRBV28 and TRBJ1-4, with D possibly TRBD1 on 6 matching bases. The CDR3 contains 14 residues. The V gene lost 6 bases and the J gene lost 8 bases, with 16 bases spanning the gap. Germline CDR1 is MDHEN and CDR2 is SYDVKM. The CDR3 DNA follows: TGTGCCAGCAGGACCCTAACAGGGTTCGAAAAACTGTTTTTT. Its translation: CASRTLTGFEKLFF. Complete variable domain (other parts from reference TRBV28 and TRBJ1-4): DVKVTQSSRYLVKRTGEKVFLECVQDMDHENMFWYRQDPGLGLRLIYFSYDVKMKEKGDIPEGYSVSREKKERFSLILESASTNQTSMYLCASRTLTGFEKLFFGSGTQLSVL.

The chain links TRBV9 to TRBJ2-3; weak D call: TRBD2 (6 bases). The CDR3 spans 14 residues. The V end lost 0 bases, the J end lost 4 bases, and 9 bases lay between the germline ends. Germline V lookup: CDR1 SGDLS, CDR2 YYNGEE. The DNA of the CDR3 is TGTGCCAGCAGCGTAGGGGACTCTCCAGATACGCAGTATTTT. Its translation is CASSVGDSPDTQYF.

CDR3 region: CASSQNNAEQFF. The CDR3 DNA sequence: TGCGCCAGCAGCCAAAATAATGCCGAGCAGTTCTTC. The genes are TRBV4-1 and TRBJ2-1; unclear D gene. The CDR3 loop spans 12 amino acids. CDR1 and CDR2 from the germline V gene are MGHRA and YSYEKL. V lost 2 bases and J 10 bases, leaving 9 bases between the germline ends.

The chain carries TRBV6-4 and TRBJ2-1; 8 bases map to TRBD2. Per the germline V gene, CDR1 is MRHNA and CDR2 is SNTAGT. CDR3 size: 15 residues. V dropped 6 bases and J dropped 8; count of bases not matched to a gene: 12. CDR3 protein: CASRRLAPARHEQFF. The CDR3 DNA reads TGTGCCAGCAGGAGACTAGCGCCTGCAAGGCATGAGCAGTTCTTC.

V usage is TRBV4-2 and J usage is TRBJ1-4; TRBD1 is a possible D gene (5 bases). The length of the CDR3 is 17 residues. Germline V gene sequence: CDR1 LGHNA, CDR2 YNFKEQ. V lost 0 bases and J lost 8, with 19 bases in between. The CDR3 region has the DNA TGTGCCAGCAGCCAAGAATCTTACAGGACGTCAAGGGAAAAACTGTTTTTT. It specifies CASSQESYRTSREKLFF.

V and J are TRBV15 and TRBJ2-3; 8 nucleotides agree with TRBD2. V lost 8 bases, J lost 4 bases, and 8 bases stayed unmatched. The CDR3 is 14 amino acids. The germline V gene encodes CDR1 LNHNV and CDR2 YYDKDF (reference sequence). DNA of the CDR3: TGTGCCACCTCCCCGGGACTAGATGCAGATACGCAGTATTTT. Protein: CATSPGLDADTQYF.

The chain uses TRBV6-2 or TRBV6-3 and TRBJ1-5; the D gene is possibly TRBD1 (5 bases). V lost 6 bases to trimming and J lost 0 bases, with 24 bases between them. The germline V gene encodes CDR1 MNHEY and CDR2 SVGEGT. This CDR3 spans 19 amino acids. CDR3 bases: TGTGCCAGCAGCTCCCCGGTTTTGGGGGACGAATATAGCAATCAGCCCCAGCATTTT. Translated, it gives CASSSPVLGDEYSNQPQHF.

The V call is TRBV28, the J call TRBJ2-5; maybe TRBD2 (6 bases). The CDR3 consists of 13 residues. V was cut by 6 bases and J by 4 bases, with 12 bases left in between. CDR1 is MDHEN and CDR2 is SYDVKM in the germline V gene. The CDR3 here is CASRRDLTETQYF. CDR3 coding DNA: TGTGCCAGCAGACGGGACTTGACAGAGACCCAGTACTTC.

With respect to this clonotype: A much larger clone differs by one base, so this may be a read error. The chain couples TRBV7-8 to TRBJ2-3; 7 bases are a match to TRBD2. There are 15 residues in the CDR3. In germline, CDR1 is SGHVS, CDR2 FQNEAQ. Unmatched junction bases numbered 13, after V lost 11 bases and J lost 2 bases. CDR3 sequence: CAGAESGNFTDTQYF. As DNA, the CDR3 is TGTGCCGGAGCGGAAAGCGGGAACTTCACAGATACGCAGTATTTT.

The gene calls are TRBV19 and TRBJ2-3, with 7 bases fitting TRBD2. Unmatched junction bases numbered 10, after V lost 5 bases and J lost 2 bases. CDR1 is LNHDA, CDR2 SQIVND, per germline (reference sequence). The CDR3 extends over 16 amino acids. The CDR3, as DNA: TGTGCCAGTAGTGCACGGGCTAGCGGATTCACAGATACGCAGTATTTT. Its translation: CASSARASGFTDTQYF.

This clonotype occurred a few times. The gene calls are TRBV7-7 and TRBJ2-1, with D unresolved. CDR3 length: 15 amino acids. V lost 1 base to trimming and J lost 0 bases, with 7 bases between them. CDR1 and CDR2 (germline): SSHAT, FNYEAQ (reference sequence). The CDR3: CASSLGPSSYNEQFF. The CDR3 coding sequence is TGTGCCAGCAGCTTAGGTCCTAGCTCCTACAATGAGCAGTTCTTC.

This clonotype occurred a few times. The V gene is TRBV6-2 or TRBV6-3, the J gene TRBJ2-7; 8 nucleotides line up with TRBD2. Losses at the gene ends were 7 bases for V and 1 base for J; bases not matched to a gene: 6. The CDR3 has 14 residues. CDR1 MNHEY and CDR2 SVGEGT come from the germline V gene. CDR3 sequence reads: CASILAGWSYEQYF. The CDR3 DNA sequence: TGTGCCAGCATCCTAGCGGGTTGGTCCTACGAGCAGTACTTC.

The chain is built from TRBV27 and TRBJ2-3; D gene ambiguous. Germline CDR1 and CDR2: MNHEY and SMNVEV (reference sequence). The CDR3 contains 15 residues. Trimming left V 3 bases short and J 0 bases short, with 10 bases between. The CDR3 loop reads CASSFRAPSTDTQYF. The CDR3 DNA reads TGTGCCAGCAGTTTCCGGGCACCTAGCACAGATACGCAGTATTTT.

Comment on this clonotype: Relative to the germline gene, one junction end is altered; a read error may explain this. The gene calls are TRBV7-2 and TRBJ2-3, with a weak D call TRBD2 (6 bases). Germline V gene sequence: CDR1 SGHTA, CDR2 FQGNSA. The CDR3 extends over 19 amino acids. CDR3 sequence reads: CASRLPIGGTHIFTDTQYF. In DNA, the CDR3 is TGTGCCAGCCGCTTACCCATTGGCGGGACGCACATTTTCACAGATACGCAGTATTTT.

In this sample, this clonotype turned up once. The CDR3 does not end in the conserved phenylalanine or tryptophan, so this is likely a read error. This chain uses TRBV20-1 with TRBJ2-1; a weak D match, TRBD2 (6 bases). The V end was cut by 0 bases, the J end by 9 bases, with 21 bases between. The length of the CDR3 is 16 residues. CDR1 DFQATT and CDR2 SNEGSKA come from the germline V gene (reference sequence). The CDR3 sequence is CSARDRVGDSSGEQFI. The CDR3 DNA is TGCAGTGCTAGAGATCGGGTCGGGGACTCATCGGGTGAGCAGTTCATT.

About this clonotype: A read error may be the cause here, since a much bigger clone is one base away. The chain links TRBV7-9 to TRBJ2-7; tentatively, D is TRBD1 (5 bases). CDR1 is SEHNR, CDR2 FQNEAQ, per germline (reference sequence). The CDR3 consists of 14 residues. Trimming pared 5 bases from V and 6 bases from J, leaving 17 bases between. This CDR3 reads CASSIVVGPGEQYF. CDR3 bases: TGTGCCAGCAGCATAGTGGTGGGGCCGGGCGAGCAGTACTTC.